This T cell receptor (beta chain) is from a study of T cell repertoires in cytomegalovirus infection. Overall study context: Matching HLA type, along with CMV infection, was indicated by public TCR beta signatures. General study results and limits: There were HLA-C-restricted CMV-specific TCR beta clonotypes dominating the ex vivo response. Adding up the frequency of public TCR beta families identified people who carried CMV plus the relevant HLA.

MiXCR was run by TCRdb on the reads, yielding one entry per CDR3 protein. Of some 100,000 distinct CDR3 sequences listed, around 22% are singletons. About this clonotype itself: Its antigen remains unidentified.

Trimming pared 1 base from V and 7 bases from J, leaving 2 bases between. CDR1 and CDR2 (germline): SEHNR, FQNEAQ (reference sequence). The CDR3 has 11 amino acids. What was sequenced was CD8+ T cells from PBMCs. The chain is built from TRBV7-9 and TRBJ2-1; D uncertain. The TCR sequence derives from a human donor in good health (CMV status not recorded). Some clones in this sample may be carry-over from other donors' samples. This chain's CDR3 is CASSLENEQFF. CDR3 DNA sequence: TGTGCCAGCAGCTTAGAGAATGAGCAGTTCTTC.